The 32 T cell receptor beta chains below all came from one sample that was sequenced in a study of blood T cell repertoires in COVID-19. Assay: immunoSEQ multiplex PCR; the TCRdb copy retains only in-frame clones and omits some. The sample contains 430,000 or so clones, around 89% of which appear only once. Sequenced sample: PBMCs or T cells enriched from blood (not recorded which). Every receptor here comes from a woman in her 40s who had recovered from COVID-19.

The rearrangement joins TRBV18 to TRBJ2-3; D uncertain. The CDR3 covers 12 residues. Germline lookup yields CDR1 KGHSH and CDR2 LQKENI. The V and J ends lost 4 bases and 6 bases respectively, with 8 bases between them. CDR3 sequence: CASSHSRDTQYF. The CDR3 DNA follows: TGTGCCAGCTCACATTCGCGGGATACGCAGTATTTT.

The chain employs TRBV19 and TRBJ2-1; 13 positions agree with TRBD2. The trim removed 6 bases at V and 2 bases at J, leaving 10 bases unmatched. The CDR3 spans 18 residues. The germline V gene encodes CDR1 LNHDA and CDR2 SQIVND (reference sequence). The CDR3 DNA is TGTGCCAGTAGCCCGCCGGGACTAGCGGGATCCACCTACAATGAGCAGTTCTTC. Its translation: CASSPPGLAGSTYNEQFF.

J is TRBJ1-6 and V is TRBV5-4, with TRBD1 matching over 7 bases. CDR3 size: 14 residues. CDR1 and CDR2 (germline): SGHNT, YYREEE (reference sequence). The V segment lost 5 bases and the J segment 5 bases; nucleotides outside the gene matches: 4. The DNA of the CDR3 is TGTGCCAGCAGTAACAGGGGCCATAATTCACCCCTCCACTTT. As protein: CASSNRGHNSPLHF.

Only one count was recorded for this clone. The rearrangement links TRBV27 to TRBJ1-2; TRBD1 aligns across 10 bases. CDR3 length equals 14 residues. J lost 2 bases, V lost 5 bases, and 2 bases had no gene match. CDR1 is MNHEY, CDR2 SMNVEV, per germline (reference sequence). The CDR3 DNA reads as TGTGCCAGCAGTGGACAGGGGGGGAACTATGGCTACACCTTC. Protein: CASSGQGGNYGYTF.

The chain recombines TRBV6-2 or TRBV6-3 with TRBJ2-7; 10 bases match TRBD2. This CDR3 has 18 amino acids. The trim removed 2 bases at V and 3 bases at J, leaving 13 bases unmatched. Per the germline V gene, CDR1 is MNHEY and CDR2 is SVGEGT. The CDR3 is CASSYASGGPGGFYEQYF. The CDR3 DNA reads TGTGCCAGCAGTTACGCTAGCGGGGGCCCTGGTGGTTTCTACGAGCAGTACTTC.

The V call is TRBV10-1, the J call TRBJ2-1; possibly TRBD2 for D (6 bases). The germline V gene encodes CDR1 WNHNN and CDR2 SYGVQD (reference sequence). V gave up 4 bases and J gave up 1 base, with 8 bases separating them. The CDR3 spans 14 residues. As DNA, the CDR3 is TGCGCCAGCAGTGCGGGAGCGTCCTACAATGAGCAGTTCTTC. Translation gives CASSAGASYNEQFF.

In this sample, this clone turned up a few times. V gene TRBV5-4 combines with J gene TRBJ1-2; 8 bases match TRBD1. The CDR3 totals 14 residues. CDR1 and CDR2 from the germline V gene are SGHNT and YYREEE (reference sequence). V dropped 3 bases and J dropped 8; count of bases not matched to a gene: 9. The CDR3 nucleotides are TGTGCCAGCAGCTCCGAAACGACAGGGGAAGGCTACACCTTC. It codes for CASSSETTGEGYTF.

This clone occurred once. The genes are TRBV19 and TRBJ2-3, with 11 nucleotides matching TRBD2. J was trimmed by 2 bases and V by 5 bases; bases with no gene match: 9. The CDR3 sequence is 17 residues long. The germline V gene encodes CDR1 LNHDA and CDR2 SQIVND (reference sequence). The chain's CDR3 is CASSPLTSGTHTDTQYF. The CDR3 DNA follows: TGTGCCAGTAGTCCCCTGACTAGCGGGACTCACACAGATACGCAGTATTTT. Looking up the rest from reference TRBV19 and TRBJ2-3 gives the full variable domain: DGGITQSPKYLFRKEGQNVTLSCEQNLNHDAMYWYRQDPGQGLRLIYYSQIVNDFQKGDIAEGYSVSREKKESFPLTVTSAQKNPTAFYLCASSPLTSGTHTDTQYFGPGTRLTVL.

V and J are TRBV7-2 and TRBJ1-2, with D perhaps matching TRBD1 (5 bases). This CDR3 spans 15 amino acids. CDR1 and CDR2 (germline): SGHTA, FQGNSA. Trimming cost V 1 base and J 8 bases, with 17 bases left between them. CDR3 amino acids: CASSLGLGEGAGYTF. In nucleotides, the CDR3 is TGTGCCAGCAGCTTAGGGTTGGGGGAGGGAGCCGGCTACACCTTC. Full variable domain (remainder filled in from reference TRBV7-2 and TRBJ1-2): GAGVSQSPSNKVTEKGKDVELRCDPISGHTALYWYRQSLGQGLEFLIYFQGNSAPDKSGLPSDRFSAERTGGSVSTLTIQRTQQEDSAVYLCASSLGLGEGAGYTFGSGTRLTVV.

The genes are TRBV19 and TRBJ2-3, with D tentatively TRBD2 (6 bases). The CDR3 runs to 14 residues. V lost 6 bases and J 5 bases, leaving 15 bases between the germline ends. Germline V gives CDR1 LNHDA, CDR2 SQIVND (reference sequence). CDR3 bases: TGTGCCAGTAGCTTGGAGGGCCTTATAGATACGCAGTATTTT. It encodes CASSLEGLIDTQYF. The whole variable domain, filled in from reference TRBV19 and TRBJ2-3, reads DGGITQSPKYLFRKEGQNVTLSCEQNLNHDAMYWYRQDPGQGLRLIYYSQIVNDFQKGDIAEGYSVSREKKESFPLTVTSAQKNPTAFYLCASSLEGLIDTQYFGPGTRLTVL.

V usage is TRBV24-1 and J usage is TRBJ2-1, with D possibly matching TRBD2 (7 bases). Germline CDR1 and CDR2: KGHDR and SFDVKD. The CDR3 has 15 amino acids. V was pared by 7 bases and J by 4 bases, with 16 bases between. As DNA, the CDR3 is TGTGCCACCAGCGGGGGGCGAAGAGGGTACAATGAGCAGTTCTTC. This codes for CATSGGRRGYNEQFF.

This chain connects TRBV24-1 to TRBJ1-3, with D possibly TRBD1 on 5 matching bases. The V end was cut by 9 bases, the J end by 2 bases, with 10 bases between. The CDR3 sequence is 13 residues long. Germline CDR1 is KGHDR and CDR2 is SFDVKD. CDR3 sequence: CATGGRTGNTIYF. CDR3 in DNA: TGTGCCACCGGGGGGAGAACTGGAAACACCATATATTTT.

The chain carries TRBV19 and TRBJ1-3, with a possible D match to TRBD1 (6 bases). The CDR3 totals 14 residues. In germline, CDR1 is LNHDA, CDR2 SQIVND (reference sequence). Trimming removed 6 bases at V and 3 bases at J, with 12 bases between. CDR3 residues: CASREGGGGNTIYF. The CDR3 bases are TGTGCCAGTAGGGAAGGGGGTGGTGGAAACACCATATATTTT.

The genes are TRBV6-5 and TRBJ2-7, with no clear D. CDR3 length equals 13 residues. CDR1 is MNHEY, CDR2 SVGAGI, per germline. The ends were cut back, 4 bases at V and 3 bases at J, with 10 bases in the middle. CDR3 sequence reads: CASSFNSNYEQYF. In nucleotides, the CDR3 is TGTGCCAGCAGTTTCAACAGTAACTACGAGCAGTACTTC.

As to this clone: Other DNA sequences in this specimen translate into the identical CDR3. The rearrangement links TRBV7-2 to TRBJ1-5; 7 bases line up with TRBD1. The J segment lost 5 bases and the V segment lost 5 bases, leaving 3 bases of the junction unmatched. CDR3 length: 13 amino acids. Germline V gene sequence: CDR1 SGHTA, CDR2 FQGNSA. In DNA, the CDR3 is TGTGCCAGCAGCCTTGACAGGGATCAGCCCCAGCATTTT. Translated: CASSLDRDQPQHF.

This clone has a single count. J is TRBJ2-7 and V is TRBV27; D is possibly TRBD1 (6 bases). The V gene's germline CDR1 is MNHEY and CDR2 SMNVEV (reference sequence). The V gene lost 3 bases and the J gene lost 3 bases, with 15 bases spanning the gap. This CDR3 comprises 15 residues. The CDR3, as DNA: TGTGCCAGCAGTTTCCGGGACACCCAGGTCTACGAGCAGTACTTC. Amino acid sequence: CASSFRDTQVYEQYF.

This chain uses TRBV5-1 with TRBJ1-1; no reliable D call. Germline-derived CDR1 and CDR2 are SGHRS and YFSETQ. The CDR3 covers 17 residues. V was trimmed by 0 bases and J by 0 bases, leaving 15 bases between them. This CDR3 reads CASSLVGWERMNTEAFF. CDR3 DNA sequence: TGCGCCAGCAGCTTGGTTGGCTGGGAGAGGATGAACACTGAAGCTTTCTTT.

The chain uses TRBV5-1 and TRBJ1-1, with 8 nucleotides matching TRBD1. V lost 7 bases to trimming and J lost 4 bases; unmatched junction nucleotides: 6. Germline V gene lookup returns CDR1 SGHRS and CDR2 YFSETQ. There are 13 residues in the CDR3. The CDR3 loop is CASEGTGTTEAFF. Written as DNA, the CDR3 is TGCGCCAGCGAGGGGACAGGAACCACTGAAGCTTTCTTT. The variable domain in full, completed from reference TRBV5-1 and TRBJ1-1, reads KAGVTQTPRYLIKTRGQQVTLSCSPISGHRSVSWYQQTPGQGLQFLFEYFSETQRNKGNFPGRFSGRQFSNSRSEMNVSTLELGDSALYLCASEGTGTTEAFFGQGTRLTVV.

This clone was picked up one time. The chain carries TRBV2 and TRBJ2-1; 13 bases are a match to TRBD2. This CDR3 comprises 16 residues. V lost 5 bases to trimming and J lost 3 bases; unmatched junction nucleotides: 4. In germline, CDR1 is SNHLY, CDR2 FYNNEI. CDR3 nucleotides: TGTGCCAGCAGTTCACTAGCGGGAGGGAACTACAATGAGCAGTTCTTC. Protein sequence: CASSSLAGGNYNEQFF. Based on the CDR3 plus reference TRBV2 and TRBJ2-1, the full variable domain is EPEVTQTPSHQVTQMGQEVILRCVPISNHLYFYWYRQILGQKVEFLVSFYNNEISEKSEIFDDQFSVERPDGSNFTLKIRSTKLEDSAMYFCASSSLAGGNYNEQFFGPGTRLTVL.

This clone occurred once. The chain couples TRBV6-5 to TRBJ1-1, with D uncertain. Trimming shortened V by 6 bases and J by 5 bases, and 13 bases separated the two germline ends. This CDR3 contains 13 residues. CDR1 and CDR2 (germline): MNHEY, SVGAGI. DNA of the CDR3: TGTGCCAGCAGGGAGCATGGGAGAACTGAAGCTTTCTTT. Its protein is CASREHGRTEAFF.

The V and J genes are TRBV6-5 and TRBJ1-2; 7 nucleotides match TRBD1. The V and J ends lost 2 bases and 4 bases, in that order; junction bases with no gene match: 7. CDR1 and CDR2 from the germline V gene are MNHEY and SVGAGI. The CDR3 has 15 amino acids. The CDR3 nucleotides read TGTGCCAGCAGTTACGACAGGGATTGGGGCTATGGCTACACCTTC. Translating it yields CASSYDRDWGYGYTF.

This chain links TRBV9 with TRBJ2-7; TRBD2 matches 9 bases. The junction had 6 bases not matched to a gene; V was cut back by 0 bases and J by 5 bases. CDR1 and CDR2 (germline): SGDLS, YYNGEE. The CDR3 runs 15 residues. Here the CDR3 DNA reads TGTGCCAGCAGCGTAGACGGGACTAGCTTCCACGAGCAGTACTTC. It translates to CASSVDGTSFHEQYF.

CDR3 in amino acids: CASSQPHRDNEQFF. The DNA of the CDR3 is TGTGCCAGCAGTCAACCCCACAGGGACAATGAGCAGTTCTTC. The gene calls are TRBV6-1 and TRBJ2-1, with D perhaps TRBD1 (6 bases). CDR1 and CDR2 from the germline V gene are MNHNS and SASEGT. The CDR3 totals 14 residues. Trimming cost V 5 bases and J 5 bases, with 13 bases left between them.

The V gene is TRBV6-5, the J gene TRBJ2-7; TRBD2 matches 13 bases. This CDR3 spans 15 amino acids. Losses at the gene ends were 6 bases for V and 0 bases for J; bases not matched to a gene: 2. Per the germline V gene, CDR1 is MNHEY and CDR2 is SVGAGI. This CDR3 is CASRRTSGSSYEQYF. The DNA of the CDR3 is TGTGCCAGCAGACGGACTAGCGGGAGCTCCTACGAGCAGTACTTC.

This rearrangement joins TRBV6-2 or TRBV6-3 to TRBJ2-2; no clear D. Germline V gene data show CDR1 as MNHEY and CDR2 as SVGEGT. The CDR3 contains 14 residues. The V gene lost 2 bases and the J gene lost 3 bases, with 7 bases spanning the gap. The CDR3 spells CASSYRVDTGELFF. CDR3 sequence (DNA): TGTGCCAGCAGTTACCGCGTGGACACCGGGGAGCTGTTTTTT.

V is TRBV6-2 or TRBV6-3 and J is TRBJ2-3; TRBD2 matches at 8 bases. There are 18 residues in the CDR3. CDR1 MNHEY and CDR2 SVGEGT come from the germline V gene. The V segment lost 2 bases and the J segment 3 bases; nucleotides outside the gene matches: 13. The CDR3 loop is CASSYPLGAGVRTDTQYF. The CDR3 DNA reads TGTGCCAGCAGTTACCCCCTGGGAGCGGGAGTACGGACAGATACGCAGTATTTT.

This sequence joins TRBV6-5 and TRBJ1-2; 7 nucleotides agree with TRBD1. After removal of 7 bases from V and 5 bases from J, the junction contained 4 bases not matched to a gene. The CDR3 contains 12 residues. Germline loops: CDR1 MNHEY, CDR2 SVGAGI. CDR3 DNA sequence: TGTGCCAGCAAAGGGGGCGAATATGGCTACACCTTC. Protein sequence: CASKGGEYGYTF.

This chain uses TRBV11-2 with TRBJ2-1; D unresolved. V lost 5 bases to trimming and J lost 4 bases, with 9 bases between them. The germline gives CDR1 SGHAT, CDR2 FQNNGV. The CDR3 contains 13 residues. This CDR3 reads CASSLSRYNEQFF. CDR3 in DNA: TGTGCCAGCAGCCTGAGCCGTTACAATGAGCAGTTCTTC.

This clone was detected once. The V gene is TRBV5-1, the J gene TRBJ2-7, with no clear D. CDR1 and CDR2 from the germline V gene are SGHRS and YFSETQ. This CDR3 spans 12 amino acids. V lost 5 bases and J lost 5, with 11 bases in between. The CDR3 bases are TGCGCCAGCAGGAATGAGGTCCACGAGCAGTACTTC. Encoded protein: CASRNEVHEQYF.

The sample holds one count of this clone. This CDR3 is also generated by other DNA sequences in the sample. The chain couples TRBV12-3 or TRBV12-4 to TRBJ2-7; a weak D match, TRBD2 (6 bases). Trimming stripped 3 bases from V and 4 bases from J, with 10 bases between. The CDR3 sequence is 13 residues long. The CDR3 DNA reads TGTGCCAGCAGTTTCCGGCGGGAATACGAGCAGTACTTC. It codes for CASSFRREYEQYF.

V is TRBV29-1 and J is TRBJ2-3, with TRBD2 as a possible D gene (5 bases). There are 15 residues in the CDR3. Germline assignment: CDR1 SQVTM and CDR2 ANQGSEA. V shed 4 bases and J shed 2 bases, with 16 bases lying between them. The CDR3 sequence is CSVAEFAGITDTQYF. In DNA, the CDR3 is TGCAGCGTTGCAGAGTTTGCGGGTATCACAGATACGCAGTATTTT.

The V and J genes are TRBV19 and TRBJ2-7, with TRBD2 matching over 13 bases. J lost 7 bases, V lost 5 bases, and 8 bases had no gene match. Looked up from germline, CDR1 is LNHDA and CDR2 is SQIVND (reference sequence). CDR3 length equals 15 residues. The CDR3 coding sequence is TGTGCCAGTAGTCCCCGGACTAGCGGGAGCCTTGAGCAGTACTTC. Protein: CASSPRTSGSLEQYF.